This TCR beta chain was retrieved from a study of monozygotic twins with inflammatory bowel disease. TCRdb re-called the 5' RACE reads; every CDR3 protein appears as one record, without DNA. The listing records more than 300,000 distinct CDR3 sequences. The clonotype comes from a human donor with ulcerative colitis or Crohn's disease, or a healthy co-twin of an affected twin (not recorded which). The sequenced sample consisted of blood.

The CDR3: CASSESIGYEQFF. The V and J genes are TRBV25-1 and TRBJ2-1. This CDR3 spans 13 amino acids. The germline gives CDR1 MGHDK, CDR2 SYGVNS.